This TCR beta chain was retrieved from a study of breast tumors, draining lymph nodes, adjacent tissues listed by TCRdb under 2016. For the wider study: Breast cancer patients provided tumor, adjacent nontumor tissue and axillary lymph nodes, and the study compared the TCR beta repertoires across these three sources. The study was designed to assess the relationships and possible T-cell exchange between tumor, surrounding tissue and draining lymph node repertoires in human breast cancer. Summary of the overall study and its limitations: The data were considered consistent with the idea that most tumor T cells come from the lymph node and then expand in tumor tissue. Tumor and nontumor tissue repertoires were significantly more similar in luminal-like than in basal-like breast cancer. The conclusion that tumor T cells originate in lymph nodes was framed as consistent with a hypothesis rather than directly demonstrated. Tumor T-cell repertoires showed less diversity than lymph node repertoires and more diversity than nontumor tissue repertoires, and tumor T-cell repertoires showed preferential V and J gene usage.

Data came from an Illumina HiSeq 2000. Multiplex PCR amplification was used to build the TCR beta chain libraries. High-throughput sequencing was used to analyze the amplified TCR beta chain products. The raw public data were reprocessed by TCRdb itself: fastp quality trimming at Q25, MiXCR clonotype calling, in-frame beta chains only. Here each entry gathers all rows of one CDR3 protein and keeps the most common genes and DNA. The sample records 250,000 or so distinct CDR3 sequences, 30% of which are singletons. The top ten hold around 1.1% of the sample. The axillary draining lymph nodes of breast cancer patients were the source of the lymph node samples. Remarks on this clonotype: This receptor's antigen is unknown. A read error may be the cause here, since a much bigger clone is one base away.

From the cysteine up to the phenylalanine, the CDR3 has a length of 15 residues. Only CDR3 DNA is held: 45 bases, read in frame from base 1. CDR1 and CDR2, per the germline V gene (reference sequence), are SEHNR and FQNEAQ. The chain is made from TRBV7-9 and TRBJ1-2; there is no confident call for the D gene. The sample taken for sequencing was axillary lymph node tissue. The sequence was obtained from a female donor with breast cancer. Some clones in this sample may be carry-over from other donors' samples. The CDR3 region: CASSSQVLANYGYPF. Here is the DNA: TGTGCCAGCAGCTCACAAGTGTTAGCTAACTATGGCTACCCCTTC.